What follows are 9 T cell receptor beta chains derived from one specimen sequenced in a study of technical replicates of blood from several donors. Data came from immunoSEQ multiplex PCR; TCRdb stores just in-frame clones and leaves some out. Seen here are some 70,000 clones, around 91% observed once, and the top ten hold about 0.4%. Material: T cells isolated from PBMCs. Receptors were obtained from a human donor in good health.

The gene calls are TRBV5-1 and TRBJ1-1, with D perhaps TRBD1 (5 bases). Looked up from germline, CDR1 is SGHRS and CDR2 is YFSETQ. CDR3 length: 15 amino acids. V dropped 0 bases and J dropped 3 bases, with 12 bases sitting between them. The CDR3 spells CASSLDRGEYTEAFF. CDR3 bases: TGCGCCAGCAGCTTGGATCGGGGGGAGTACACTGAAGCTTTCTTT.

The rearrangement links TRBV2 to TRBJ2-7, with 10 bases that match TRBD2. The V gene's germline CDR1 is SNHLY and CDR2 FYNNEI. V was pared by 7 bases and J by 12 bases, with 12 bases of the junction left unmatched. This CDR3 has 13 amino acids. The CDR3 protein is CASTNLAGEGTYF. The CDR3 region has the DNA TGTGCCAGCACAAATCTAGCGGGAGAGGGTACGTACTTC.

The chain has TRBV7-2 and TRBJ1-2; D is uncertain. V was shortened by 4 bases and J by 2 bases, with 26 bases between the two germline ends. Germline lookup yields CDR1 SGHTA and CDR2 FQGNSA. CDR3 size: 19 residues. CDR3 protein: CASSYITHPAREPNYGYTF. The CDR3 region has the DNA TGTGCCAGCAGCTATATTACGCACCCCGCCCGGGAGCCGAACTATGGCTACACCTTC.

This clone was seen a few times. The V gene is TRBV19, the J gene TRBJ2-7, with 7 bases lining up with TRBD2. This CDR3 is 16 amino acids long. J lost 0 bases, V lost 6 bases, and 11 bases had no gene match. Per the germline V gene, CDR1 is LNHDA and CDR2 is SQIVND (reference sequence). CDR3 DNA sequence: TGTGCCAGTAGGAGAGCGGGACGCGGATTCTCCTACGAGCAGTACTTC. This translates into CASRRAGRGFSYEQYF.

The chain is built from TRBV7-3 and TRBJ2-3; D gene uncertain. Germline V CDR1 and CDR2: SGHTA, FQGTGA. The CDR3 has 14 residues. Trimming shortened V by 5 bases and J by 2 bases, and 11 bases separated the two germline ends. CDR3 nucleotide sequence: TGTGCCAGCAGCCATGAATACTTCACAGATACGCAGTATTTT. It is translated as CASSHEYFTDTQYF. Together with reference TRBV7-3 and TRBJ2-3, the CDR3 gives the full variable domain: GAGVSQTPSNKVTEKGKYVELRCDPISGHTALYWYRQSLGQGPEFLIYFQGTGAADDSGLPNDRFFAVRPEGSVSTLKIQRTERGDSAVYLCASSHEYFTDTQYFGPGTRLTVL.

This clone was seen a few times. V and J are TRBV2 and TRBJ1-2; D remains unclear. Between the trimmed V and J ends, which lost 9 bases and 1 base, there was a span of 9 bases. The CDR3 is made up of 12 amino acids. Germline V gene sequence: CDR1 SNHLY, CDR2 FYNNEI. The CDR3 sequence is CASPSLNYGYTF. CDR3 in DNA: TGTGCCAGTCCGAGCCTTAACTATGGCTACACCTTC.

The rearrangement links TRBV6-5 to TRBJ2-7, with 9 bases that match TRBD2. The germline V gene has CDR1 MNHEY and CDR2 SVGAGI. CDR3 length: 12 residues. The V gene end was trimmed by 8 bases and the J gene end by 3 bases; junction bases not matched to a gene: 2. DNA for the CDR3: TGTGCCAGCGCGGGAGGGAACTACGAGCAGTACTTC. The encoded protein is CASAGGNYEQYF.

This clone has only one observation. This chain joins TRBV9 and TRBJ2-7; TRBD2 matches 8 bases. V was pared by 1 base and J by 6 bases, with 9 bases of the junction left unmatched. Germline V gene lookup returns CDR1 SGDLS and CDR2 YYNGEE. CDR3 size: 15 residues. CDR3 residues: CASSVNVAGNGEQYF. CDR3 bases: TGTGCCAGCAGCGTAAATGTAGCGGGAAACGGCGAGCAGTACTTC.

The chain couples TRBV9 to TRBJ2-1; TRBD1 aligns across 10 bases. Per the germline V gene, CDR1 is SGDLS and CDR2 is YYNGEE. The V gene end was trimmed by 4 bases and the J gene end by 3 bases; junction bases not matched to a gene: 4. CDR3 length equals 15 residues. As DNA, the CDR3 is TGTGCCAGCAGCCCGGGACAGGGGATCTACAATGAGCAGTTCTTC. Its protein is CASSPGQGIYNEQFF.